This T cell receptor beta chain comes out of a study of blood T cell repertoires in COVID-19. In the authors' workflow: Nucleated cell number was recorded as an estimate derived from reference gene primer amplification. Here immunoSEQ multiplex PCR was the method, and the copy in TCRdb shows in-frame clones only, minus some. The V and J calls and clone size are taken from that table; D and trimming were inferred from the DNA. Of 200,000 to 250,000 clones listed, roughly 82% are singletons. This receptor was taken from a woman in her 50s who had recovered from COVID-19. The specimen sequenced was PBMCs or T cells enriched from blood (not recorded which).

CDR3 in amino acids: CASSQEMAGGETQYF. The CDR3, as DNA: TGTGCCAGCAGCCAAGAAATGGCGGGGGGAGAGACCCAGTACTTC. V and J are TRBV3-1 (or the pseudogene TRBV3-2) and TRBJ2-5; 8 nucleotides match TRBD2. The CDR3 runs 15 residues. Germline CDR1 is LGHDT and CDR2 is YNNKEL (reference sequence). With 0 bases clipped from V and 4 bases from J, the junction kept 4 bases outside the gene matches.